This passage covers 23 T cell receptor beta chains from one sample sequenced in a study of blood T cell repertoires in COVID-19. Only in-frame clones appear in the TCRdb table, and some are missing; sequencing was by immunoSEQ multiplex PCR. The table has about 200,000 clones, 80% to 90% seen once. The sequencing input was PBMCs or T cells enriched from blood (not recorded which). These receptors all stem from a man in his forties or fifties who had recovered from COVID-19.

The rearrangement links TRBV7-2 to TRBJ2-4, with TRBD2 identical over 9 bases. CDR3 length: 19 residues. CDR1 is SGHTA and CDR2 is FQGNSA in the germline V gene. J gave up 8 bases and V 1 base, and 18 bases lay outside the gene matches. The CDR3 DNA is TGTGCCAGCAGCTTAGACCGCTGGCGGGAGGGCCCCCCGGCGGACATTCAGTACTTC. Protein product: CASSLDRWREGPPADIQYF.

The rearrangement joins TRBV7-3 to TRBJ2-3, with TRBD2 matching 12 bases. The CDR3 is 16 amino acids. Looked up from germline, CDR1 is SGHTA and CDR2 is FQGTGA. V lost 5 bases to trimming and J lost 3 bases; unmatched junction nucleotides: 6. The CDR3 protein is CASSPLAGGSTDTQYF. CDR3 coding DNA: TGTGCCAGCAGCCCTCTAGCGGGAGGGTCGACAGATACGCAGTATTTT.

The V gene is TRBV4-2, the J gene TRBJ2-1, with D tentatively TRBD2 (5 bases). V was clipped by 1 base and J by 0 bases, with 7 bases between them. The germline V gene encodes CDR1 LGHNA and CDR2 YNFKEQ. The CDR3 extends over 15 amino acids. The CDR3 DNA reads as TGTGCCAGCAGCCAAGTAGGGAGCTCCTACAATGAGCAGTTCTTC. Translated: CASSQVGSSYNEQFF.

The J gene is TRBJ1-2, the V gene TRBV4-3; D is possibly TRBD1 (6 bases). Germline V lookup: CDR1 LGHNA, CDR2 YSLEER. V was cut by 6 bases and J by 0 bases, with 29 bases left in between. The CDR3 loop spans 20 amino acids. CDR3: CASSLGYYRVPEPSNYGYTF. The CDR3 nucleotides read TGCGCCAGCAGTCTCGGATATTACAGGGTCCCGGAACCTTCTAACTATGGCTACACCTTC.

The chain recombines TRBV5-4 with TRBJ1-1; 8 bases align to TRBD1. This CDR3 contains 15 residues. With 5 bases clipped from V and 4 bases from J, the junction kept 10 bases outside the gene matches. CDR1 SGHNT and CDR2 YYREEE come from the germline V gene (reference sequence). CDR3 DNA sequence: TGTGCCAGCAGGCATAAACAGGGGGACGGCACTGAAGCTTTCTTT. Translated: CASRHKQGDGTEAFF.

V gene TRBV18 combines with J gene TRBJ1-5; D might be TRBD1 (6 bases). V was pared by 6 bases and J by 1 base, with 13 bases between. Germline V gene lookup returns CDR1 KGHSH and CDR2 LQKENI. CDR3 length: 15 residues. The CDR3: CASSPQQGSNQPQHF. The CDR3 DNA reads as TGTGCCAGCTCCCCGCAACAGGGAAGCAATCAGCCCCAGCATTTT. Filled out from reference TRBV18 and TRBJ1-5, the complete variable domain reads NAGVMQNPRHLVRRRGQEARLRCSPMKGHSHVYWYRQLPEEGLKFMVYLQKENIIDESGMPKERFSAEFPKEGPSILRIQQVVRGDSAAYFCASSPQQGSNQPQHFGDGTRLSIL.

This clone was counted ten times or more. This chain joins TRBV13 and TRBJ2-1; D is undetermined. The ends were cut back, 4 bases at V and 6 bases at J, with 16 bases in the middle. The CDR3 covers 15 residues. Germline V lookup: CDR1 PRHDT, CDR2 FYEKMQ (reference sequence). The CDR3 region is CASSSLEDARNEQFF. CDR3 DNA: TGTGCCAGCAGCTCCTTAGAAGATGCTCGCAATGAGCAGTTCTTC.

The chain has TRBV27 and TRBJ1-6; D not resolved. The CDR3 is made up of 12 amino acids. V was clipped by 0 bases and J by 9 bases, with 3 bases between them. Germline V gene lookup returns CDR1 MNHEY and CDR2 SMNVEV (reference sequence). The CDR3 protein is CASSLSSSPLHF. In DNA, the CDR3 is TGTGCCAGCAGTTTATCCTCTTCACCCCTCCACTTT.

This chain uses TRBV4-1 with TRBJ1-5; TRBD1 might be the D (6 bases). Germline lookup yields CDR1 MGHRA and CDR2 YSYEKL. V gave up 4 bases and J gave up 1 base, with 11 bases separating them. CDR3 length equals 15 residues. The CDR3 bases are TGCGCCAGCAGCCCCCTCAGGGGAAGCAATCAGCCCCAGCATTTT. Translated: CASSPLRGSNQPQHF.

The table lists this clone with a few counts. The J gene is TRBJ2-1, the V gene TRBV5-1; 10 bases agree with TRBD2. The germline V gene has CDR1 SGHRS and CDR2 YFSETQ. The CDR3 extends over 17 amino acids. Trimming cost V 6 bases and J 5 bases; bases outside gene matches: 14. The CDR3 protein is CASTRSASGSLNNEQFF. The DNA for the CDR3 is TGCGCCAGCACCAGGTCGGCTAGCGGGAGTCTAAACAATGAGCAGTTCTTC.

This clone was picked up one time. The CDR3: CASSIAGVLSYEQYF. Here the CDR3 DNA reads TGTGCCAGTAGTATAGCGGGAGTCCTCTCCTACGAGCAGTACTTC. The chain employs TRBV19 and TRBJ2-7; weak D call: TRBD2 (6 bases). The CDR3 spans 15 residues. Per the germline V gene, CDR1 is LNHDA and CDR2 is SQIVND (reference sequence). V was shortened by 1 base and J by 0 bases, with 10 bases between the two germline ends.

The chain joins TRBV5-1 to TRBJ2-1; 8 bases are shared with TRBD2. V lost 3 bases and J lost 7; bases outside the gene matches: 18. The CDR3 is 18 amino acids. In germline, CDR1 is SGHRS, CDR2 YFSETQ. The CDR3 region has the DNA TGCGCCAGCAGCTCTCCTAGCGGGTCTGCCAGCTTAGGGAATGAGCAGTTCTTC. Translation: CASSSPSGSASLGNEQFF. The full variable domain, rest sourced from reference TRBV5-1 and TRBJ2-1, is KAGVTQTPRYLIKTRGQQVTLSCSPISGHRSVSWYQQTPGQGLQFLFEYFSETQRNKGNFPGRFSGRQFSNSRSEMNVSTLELGDSALYLCASSSPSGSASLGNEQFFGPGTRLTVL.

The rearrangement uses TRBV19 and TRBJ2-1, with 13 bases that match TRBD2. Trimming removed 5 bases from V and 9 bases from J; junction bases left unmatched: 7. The CDR3 is made up of 15 amino acids. Germline loops: CDR1 LNHDA, CDR2 SQIVND (reference sequence). The CDR3, as DNA: TGTGCCAGTAGTTCTAGGGGACTAGCGGGACTTGAGCAGTTCTTC. It encodes CASSSRGLAGLEQFF.

This chain joins TRBV7-8 and TRBJ1-3; D unresolved. Germline CDR1 and CDR2: SGHVS and FQNEAQ. Trimming pared 3 bases from V and 0 bases from J, leaving 18 bases between. The CDR3 runs to 18 residues. In DNA form, the CDR3 reads TGTGCCAGCAGCTTCAGGCCTCCCGGGGAGAACTCTGGAAACACCATATATTTT. Translating it yields CASSFRPPGENSGNTIYF.

This chain links TRBV19 with TRBJ2-3; D might be TRBD2 (6 bases). There are 15 residues in the CDR3. CDR1 and CDR2 from the germline V gene are LNHDA and SQIVND (reference sequence). Trimming shortened V by 6 bases and J by 6 bases, and 19 bases separated the two germline ends. CDR3 sequence reads: CASSGGRDSRDTQYF. CDR3 nucleotide sequence: TGTGCCAGTAGCGGAGGCCGGGACTCGCGGGATACGCAGTATTTT.

J is TRBJ1-5 and V is TRBV10-3, with a possible D match to TRBD1 (6 bases). Per the germline V gene, CDR1 is ENHRY and CDR2 is SYGVKD. Trimming took off 3 bases at V and 0 bases at J, with 12 bases between the two ends. This CDR3 region has 16 residues. The CDR3 protein is CAISDWQGYSNQPQHF. CDR3 sequence (DNA): TGTGCCATCAGTGACTGGCAGGGGTATAGCAATCAGCCCCAGCATTTT.

V usage is TRBV5-1 and J usage is TRBJ2-7, with 9 bases lining up with TRBD1. Trimming at V came to 4 bases and at J to 1 base, leaving 15 bases not matched to a gene. The CDR3 totals 18 residues. Germline CDR1 SGHRS, CDR2 YFSETQ. The CDR3 here is CASSGAGQGKDRSYEQYF. Here the CDR3 DNA reads TGCGCCAGCAGCGGAGCTGGACAGGGGAAGGATAGGTCCTACGAGCAGTACTTC.

The genes are TRBV11-2 and TRBJ2-7; TRBD1 matches 7 bases. The V segment lost 0 bases and the J segment 7 bases; nucleotides outside the gene matches: 3. The germline V gene has CDR1 SGHAT and CDR2 FQNNGV. The CDR3 spans 13 residues. The CDR3 DNA reads TGTGCCAGCAGCTTAGATCAGGGGGTTGAGCAGTACTTC. It translates to CASSLDQGVEQYF. The full variable domain, rest sourced from reference TRBV11-2 and TRBJ2-7, is EAGVAQSPRYKIIEKRQSVAFWCNPISGHATLYWYQQILGQGPKLLIQFQNNGVVDDSQLPKDRFSAERLKGVDSTLKIQPAKLEDSAVYLCASSLDQGVEQYFGPGTRLTVT.

The V and J genes are TRBV6-5 and TRBJ2-1; 10 positions match TRBD1. The germline CDR1 and CDR2 sequences are MNHEY and SVGAGI. J was trimmed by 7 bases and V by 4 bases; bases with no gene match: 7. This CDR3 is 15 amino acids long. CDR3 region: CASSFLPGQGNEQFF. The CDR3 DNA sequence: TGTGCCAGCAGTTTTCTACCGGGACAGGGGAATGAGCAGTTCTTC.

The chain couples TRBV28 to TRBJ2-7, with a possible D match to TRBD2 (6 bases). Germline V gene lookup returns CDR1 MDHEN and CDR2 SYDVKM. CDR3 length: 15 amino acids. Trimming left V 7 bases short and J 0 bases short, with 16 bases between. The CDR3 region is CASKQAGVSSYEQYF. CDR3 coding DNA: TGTGCCAGCAAACAAGCGGGCGTGAGCTCCTACGAGCAGTACTTC.

This chain connects TRBV24-1 to TRBJ2-2; TRBD2 is a possible D gene (6 bases). This CDR3 has 13 residues. Germline V gives CDR1 KGHDR, CDR2 SFDVKD. V was trimmed by 4 bases and J by 7 bases, leaving 9 bases between them. CDR3 loop: CATSDRGLGELFF. The DNA for the CDR3 is TGTGCCACCAGTGACCGGGGACTCGGGGAGCTGTTTTTT.

The genes are TRBV7-9 and TRBJ2-2; D is possibly TRBD1 (6 bases). The germline V gene encodes CDR1 SEHNR and CDR2 FQNEAQ (reference sequence). CDR3 length: 17 amino acids. Trimming removed 5 bases from V and 3 bases from J, with 19 bases in between. CDR3 sequence (DNA): TGTGCCAGCAGCACCAAGTTACAGGGAAGGGACACCGGGGAGCTGTTTTTT. Residues: CASSTKLQGRDTGELFF. Supplemented by reference TRBV7-9 and TRBJ2-2, the full variable domain reads DTGVSQNPRHKITKRGQNVTFRCDPISEHNRLYWYRQTLGQGPEFLTYFQNEAQLEKSRLLSDRFSAERPKGSFSTLEIQRTEQGDSAMYLCASSTKLQGRDTGELFFGEGSRLTVL.

The J gene is TRBJ2-5, the V gene TRBV4-3, with D tentatively TRBD2 (5 bases). Germline values: CDR1 LGHNA, CDR2 YSLEER. V shed 0 bases and J shed 2 bases, with 22 bases lying between them. CDR3 length: 19 amino acids. In nucleotides, the CDR3 is TGCGCCAGCAGCCAAGAGGGCCAAGTGGGGAGCGGTAGGCAAGAGACCCAGTACTTC. Encoded protein: CASSQEGQVGSGRQETQYF.